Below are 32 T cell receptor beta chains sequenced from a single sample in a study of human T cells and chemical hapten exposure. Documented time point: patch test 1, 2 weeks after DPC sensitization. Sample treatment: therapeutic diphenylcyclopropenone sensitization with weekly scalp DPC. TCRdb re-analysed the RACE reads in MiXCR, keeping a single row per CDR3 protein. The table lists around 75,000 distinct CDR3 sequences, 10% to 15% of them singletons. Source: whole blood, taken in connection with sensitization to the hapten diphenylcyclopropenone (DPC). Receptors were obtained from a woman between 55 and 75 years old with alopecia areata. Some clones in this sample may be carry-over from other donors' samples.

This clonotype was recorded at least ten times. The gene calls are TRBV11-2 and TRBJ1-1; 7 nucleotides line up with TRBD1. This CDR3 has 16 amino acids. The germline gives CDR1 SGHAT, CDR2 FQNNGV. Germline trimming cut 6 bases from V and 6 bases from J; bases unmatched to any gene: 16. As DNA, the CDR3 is TGTGCCAGCAGACATAACAGGGGAGGGGTCGGGGCTGAAGCTTTCTTT. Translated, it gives CASRHNRGGVGAEAFF.

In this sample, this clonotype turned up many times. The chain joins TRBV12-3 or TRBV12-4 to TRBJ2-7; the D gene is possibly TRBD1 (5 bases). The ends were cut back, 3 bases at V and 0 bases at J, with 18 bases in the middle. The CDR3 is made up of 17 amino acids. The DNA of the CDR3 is TGTGCCAGCAGTTTTGGTCCGCGTGGGGCCCCCTCCTACGAGCAGTACTTC. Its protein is CASSFGPRGAPSYEQYF.

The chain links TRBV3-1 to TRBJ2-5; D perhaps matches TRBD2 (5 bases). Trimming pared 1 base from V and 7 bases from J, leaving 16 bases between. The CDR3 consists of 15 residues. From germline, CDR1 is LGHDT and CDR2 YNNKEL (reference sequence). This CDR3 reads CASSQGTGPCGTQYF. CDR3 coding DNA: TGTGCCAGCAGCCAAGGGACTGGCCCCTGCGGGACCCAGTACTTC.

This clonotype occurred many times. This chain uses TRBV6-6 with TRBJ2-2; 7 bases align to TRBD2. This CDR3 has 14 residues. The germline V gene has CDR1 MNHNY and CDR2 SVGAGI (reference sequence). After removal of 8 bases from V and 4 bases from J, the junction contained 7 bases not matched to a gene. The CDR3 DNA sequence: TGTGCCAGCGGTCTAGCGGCAGGCACCGGGGAGCTGTTTTTT. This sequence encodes CASGLAAGTGELFF.

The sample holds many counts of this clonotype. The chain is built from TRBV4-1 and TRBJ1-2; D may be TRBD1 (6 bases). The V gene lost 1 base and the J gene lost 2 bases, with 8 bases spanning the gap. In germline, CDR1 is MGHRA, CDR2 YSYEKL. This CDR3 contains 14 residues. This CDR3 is CASSQGQANYGYTF. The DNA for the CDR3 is TGCGCCAGCAGCCAAGGACAGGCCAACTATGGCTACACCTTC.

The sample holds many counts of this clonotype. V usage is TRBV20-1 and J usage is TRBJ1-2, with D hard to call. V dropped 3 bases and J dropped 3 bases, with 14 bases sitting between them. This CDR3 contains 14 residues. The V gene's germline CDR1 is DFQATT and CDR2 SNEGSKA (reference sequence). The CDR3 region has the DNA TGCAGTGCTAGTCCTTACCGGGTTGACTATGGCTACACCTTC. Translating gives CSASPYRVDYGYTF.

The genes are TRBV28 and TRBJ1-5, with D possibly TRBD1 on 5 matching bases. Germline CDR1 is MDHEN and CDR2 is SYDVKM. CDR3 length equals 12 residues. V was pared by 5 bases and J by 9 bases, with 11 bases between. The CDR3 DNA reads TGTGCCAGCAGTCCGCCTAGGGGGCCCCAGCATTTT. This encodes CASSPPRGPQHF.

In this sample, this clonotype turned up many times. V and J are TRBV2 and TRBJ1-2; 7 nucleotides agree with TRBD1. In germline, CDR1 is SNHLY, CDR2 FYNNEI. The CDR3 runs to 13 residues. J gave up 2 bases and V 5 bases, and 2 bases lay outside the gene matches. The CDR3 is CASSPQGNYGYTF. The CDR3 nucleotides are TGTGCCAGCAGTCCACAGGGGAACTATGGCTACACCTTC.

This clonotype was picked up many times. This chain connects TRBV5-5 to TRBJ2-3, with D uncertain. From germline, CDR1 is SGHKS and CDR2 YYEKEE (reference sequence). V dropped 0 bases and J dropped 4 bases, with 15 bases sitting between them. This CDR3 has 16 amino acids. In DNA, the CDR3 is TGTGCCAGCAGCTTGGCCCTTAGCTCGATGGCAGATACGCAGTATTTT. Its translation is CASSLALSSMADTQYF.

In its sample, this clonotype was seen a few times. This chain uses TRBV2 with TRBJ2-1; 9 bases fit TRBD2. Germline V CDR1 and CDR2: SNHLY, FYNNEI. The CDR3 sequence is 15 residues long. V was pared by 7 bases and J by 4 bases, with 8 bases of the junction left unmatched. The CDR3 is CASTASGDNYNEQFF. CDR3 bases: TGTGCCAGCACGGCTAGCGGGGACAATTACAATGAGCAGTTCTTC.

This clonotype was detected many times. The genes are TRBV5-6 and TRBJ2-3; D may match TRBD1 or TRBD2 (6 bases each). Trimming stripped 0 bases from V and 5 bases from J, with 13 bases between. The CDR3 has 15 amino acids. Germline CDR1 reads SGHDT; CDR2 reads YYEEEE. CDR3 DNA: TGTGCCAGCAGCTTGGCAAGGGGGGCCATAGATACGCAGTATTTT. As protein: CASSLARGAIDTQYF.

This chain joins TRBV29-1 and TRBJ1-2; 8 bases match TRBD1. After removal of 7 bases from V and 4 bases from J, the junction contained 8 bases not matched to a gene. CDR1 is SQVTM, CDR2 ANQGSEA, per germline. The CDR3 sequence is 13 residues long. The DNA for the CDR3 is TGCAGCGGAGGGGACAGGACGGCCTATGGCTACACCTTC. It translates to CSGGDRTAYGYTF.

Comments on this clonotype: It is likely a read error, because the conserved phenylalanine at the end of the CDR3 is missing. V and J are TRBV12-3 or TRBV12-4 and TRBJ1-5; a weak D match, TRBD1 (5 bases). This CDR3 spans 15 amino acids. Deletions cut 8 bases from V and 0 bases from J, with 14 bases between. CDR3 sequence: CASSQGSVSNQPQHL. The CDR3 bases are TGTGCCAGCTCGCAGGGCTCCGTTAGCAATCAGCCCCAGCATTTA.

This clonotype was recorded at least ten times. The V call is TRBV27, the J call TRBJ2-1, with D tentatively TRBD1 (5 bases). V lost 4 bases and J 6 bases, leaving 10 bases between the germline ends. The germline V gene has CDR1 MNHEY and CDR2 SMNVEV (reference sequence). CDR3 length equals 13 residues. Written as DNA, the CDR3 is TGTGCCAGCAGTTGGAAGGGGCCCAATGAGCAGTTCTTC. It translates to CASSWKGPNEQFF.

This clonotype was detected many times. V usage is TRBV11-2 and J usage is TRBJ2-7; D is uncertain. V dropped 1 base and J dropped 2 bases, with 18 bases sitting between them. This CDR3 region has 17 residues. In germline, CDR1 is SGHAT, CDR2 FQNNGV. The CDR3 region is CASSLGRRPQPTYEQYF. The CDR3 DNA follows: TGTGCCAGCAGCTTAGGTAGACGCCCCCAGCCCACCTACGAGCAGTACTTC.

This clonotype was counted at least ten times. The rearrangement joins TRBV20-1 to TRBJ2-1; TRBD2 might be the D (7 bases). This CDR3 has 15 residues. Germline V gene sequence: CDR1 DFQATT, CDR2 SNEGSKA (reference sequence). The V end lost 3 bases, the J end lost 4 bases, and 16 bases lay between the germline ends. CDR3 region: CSASSRGGEYNEQFF. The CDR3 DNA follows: TGCAGTGCTAGCTCGAGGGGGGGCGAATACAATGAGCAGTTCTTC.

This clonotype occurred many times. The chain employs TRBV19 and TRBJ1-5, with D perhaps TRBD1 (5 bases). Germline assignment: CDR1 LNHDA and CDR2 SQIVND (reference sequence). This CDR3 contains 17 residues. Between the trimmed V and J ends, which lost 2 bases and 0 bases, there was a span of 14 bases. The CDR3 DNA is TGTGCCAGTAGTATAAGGGCAGGGTTGTATAGCAATCAGCCCCAGCATTTT. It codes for CASSIRAGLYSNQPQHF.

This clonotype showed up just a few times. This CDR3 is CASSQGPGQGGKTQYF. Written as DNA, the CDR3 is TGTGCCAGCAGCCAAGGACCTGGACAGGGTGGGAAGACCCAGTACTTC. V usage is TRBV3-1 and J usage is TRBJ2-5, with 8 bases aligning to TRBD1. Per the germline V gene, CDR1 is LGHDT and CDR2 is YNNKEL (reference sequence). The CDR3 covers 16 residues. The J segment lost 6 bases and the V segment lost 1 base, leaving 10 bases of the junction unmatched.

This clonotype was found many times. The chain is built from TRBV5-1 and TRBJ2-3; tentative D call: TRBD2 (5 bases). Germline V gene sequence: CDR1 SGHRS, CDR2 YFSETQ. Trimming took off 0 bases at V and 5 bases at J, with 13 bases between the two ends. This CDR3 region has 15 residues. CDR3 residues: CASSLASTRGDTQYF. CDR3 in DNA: TGCGCCAGCAGCTTGGCCTCTACCCGGGGAGATACGCAGTATTTT.

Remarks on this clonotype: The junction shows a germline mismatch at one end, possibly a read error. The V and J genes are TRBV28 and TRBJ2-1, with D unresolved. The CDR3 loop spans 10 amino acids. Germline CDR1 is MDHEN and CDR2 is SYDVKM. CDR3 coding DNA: TGTGCCAGCACCTCTGGAGAGCGGTTCTTC. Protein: CASTSGERFF.

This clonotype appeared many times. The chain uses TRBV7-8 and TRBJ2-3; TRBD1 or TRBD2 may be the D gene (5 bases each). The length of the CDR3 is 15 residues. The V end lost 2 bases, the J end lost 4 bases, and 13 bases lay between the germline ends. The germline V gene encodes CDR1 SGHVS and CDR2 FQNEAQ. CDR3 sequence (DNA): TGTGCCAGCAGCTTATTTCTTGGGGGATCAGATACGCAGTATTTT. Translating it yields CASSLFLGGSDTQYF.

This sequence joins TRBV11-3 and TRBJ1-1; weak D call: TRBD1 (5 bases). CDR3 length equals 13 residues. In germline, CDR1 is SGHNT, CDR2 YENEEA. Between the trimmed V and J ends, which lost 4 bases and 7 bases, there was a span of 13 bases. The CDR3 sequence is CASSSTGDGEAFF. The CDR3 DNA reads TGTGCCAGCAGCTCGACGGGGGATGGTGAAGCTTTCTTT.

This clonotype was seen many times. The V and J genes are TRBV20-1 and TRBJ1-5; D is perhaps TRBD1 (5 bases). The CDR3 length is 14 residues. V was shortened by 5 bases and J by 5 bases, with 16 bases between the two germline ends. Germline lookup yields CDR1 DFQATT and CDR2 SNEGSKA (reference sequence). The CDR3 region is CSALRVGRDQPQHF. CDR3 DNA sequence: TGCAGTGCTCTCAGGGTAGGGAGGGATCAGCCCCAGCATTTT.

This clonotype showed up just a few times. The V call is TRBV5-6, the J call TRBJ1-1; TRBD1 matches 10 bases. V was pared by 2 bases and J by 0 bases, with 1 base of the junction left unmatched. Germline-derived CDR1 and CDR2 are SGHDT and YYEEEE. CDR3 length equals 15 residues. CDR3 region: CASSFGQGVNTEAFF. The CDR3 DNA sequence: TGTGCCAGCAGCTTTGGACAGGGGGTGAACACTGAAGCTTTCTTT.

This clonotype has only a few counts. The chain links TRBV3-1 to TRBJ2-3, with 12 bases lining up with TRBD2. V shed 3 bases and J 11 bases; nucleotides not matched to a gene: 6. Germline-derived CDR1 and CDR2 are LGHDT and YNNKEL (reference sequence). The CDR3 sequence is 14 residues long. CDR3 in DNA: TGTGCCAGCAGCCACCACGGACTAGCGGGGCAGCAGTATTTT. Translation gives CASSHHGLAGQQYF.

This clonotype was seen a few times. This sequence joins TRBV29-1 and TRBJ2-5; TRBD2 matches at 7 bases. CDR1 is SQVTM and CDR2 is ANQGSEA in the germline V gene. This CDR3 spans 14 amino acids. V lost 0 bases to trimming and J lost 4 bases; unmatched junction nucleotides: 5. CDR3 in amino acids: CSVEDGGVAETQYF. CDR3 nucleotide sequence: TGCAGCGTTGAAGATGGGGGGGTAGCAGAGACCCAGTACTTC. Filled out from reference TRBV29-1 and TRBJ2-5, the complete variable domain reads SAVISQKPSRDICQRGTSLTIQCQVDSQVTMMFWYRQQPGQSLTLIATANQGSEATYESGFVIDKFPISRPNLTFSTLTVSNMSPEDSSIYLCSVEDGGVAETQYFGPGTRLLVL.

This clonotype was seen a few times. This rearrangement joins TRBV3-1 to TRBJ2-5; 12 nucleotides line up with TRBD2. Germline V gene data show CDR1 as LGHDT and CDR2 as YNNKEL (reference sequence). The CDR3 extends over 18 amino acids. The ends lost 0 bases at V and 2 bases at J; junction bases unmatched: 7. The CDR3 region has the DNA TGTGCCAGCAGCCAAGACCTAGCGGGGGGGGCCCGTCAAGAGACCCAGTACTTC. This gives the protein CASSQDLAGGARQETQYF.

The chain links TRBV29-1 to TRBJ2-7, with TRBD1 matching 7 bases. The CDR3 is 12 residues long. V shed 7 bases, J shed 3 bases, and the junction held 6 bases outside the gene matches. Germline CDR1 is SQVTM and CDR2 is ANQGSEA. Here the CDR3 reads CSAATGVYEQYF. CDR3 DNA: TGCAGCGCAGCTACAGGGGTCTACGAGCAGTACTTC.

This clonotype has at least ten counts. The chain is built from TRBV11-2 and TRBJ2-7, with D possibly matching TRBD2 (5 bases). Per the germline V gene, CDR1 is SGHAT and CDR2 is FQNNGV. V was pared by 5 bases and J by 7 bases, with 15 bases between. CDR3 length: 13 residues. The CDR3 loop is CASSPWRSLEQYF. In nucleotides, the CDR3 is TGTGCCAGCAGCCCATGGAGGTCCTTGGAGCAGTACTTC.

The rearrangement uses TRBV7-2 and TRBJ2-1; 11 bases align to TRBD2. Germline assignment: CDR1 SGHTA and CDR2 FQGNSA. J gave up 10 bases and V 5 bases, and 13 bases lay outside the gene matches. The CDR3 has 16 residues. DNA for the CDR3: TGTGCCAGCAGCCGCCGGGGTAGCGGGGGGGCAGGAGAGCAGTTCTTC. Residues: CASSRRGSGGAGEQFF. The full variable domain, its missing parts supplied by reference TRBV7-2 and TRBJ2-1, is GAGVSQSPSNKVTEKGKDVELRCDPISGHTALYWYRQSLGQGLEFLIYFQGNSAPDKSGLPSDRFSAERTGGSVSTLTIQRTQQEDSAVYLCASSRRGSGGAGEQFFGPGTRLTVL.

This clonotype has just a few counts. CDR3 sequence: CASSLLGTGETQYF. The CDR3 DNA follows: TGTGCCAGCAGTCTGCTAGGGACCGGAGAGACCCAGTACTTC. The rearrangement links TRBV12-3 or TRBV12-4 to TRBJ2-5; D is tentatively TRBD1 or TRBD2 (5 bases each). Trimming took off 5 bases at V and 4 bases at J, with 14 bases between the two ends. This CDR3 has 14 residues.

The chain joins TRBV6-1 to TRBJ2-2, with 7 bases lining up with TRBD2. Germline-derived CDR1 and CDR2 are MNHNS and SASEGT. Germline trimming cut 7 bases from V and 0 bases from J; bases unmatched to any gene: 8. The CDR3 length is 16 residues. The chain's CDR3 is CASKKGLVANTGELFF. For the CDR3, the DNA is TGTGCCAGCAAAAAAGGACTAGTGGCGAACACCGGGGAGCTGTTTTTT.